A single T cell receptor (beta chain) is shown here with its context. Distinct nucleotide sequences in the sample also encode this CDR3. Enrollment of patients from Seattle took place during active infection, with longitudinal follow-up. Original processing methods: From reference gene primer amplification, estimates of nucleated cell counts were derived. TCRdb keeps only in-frame clones here, not all; method: immunoSEQ multiplex PCR. V, J and clone size derive from that table, while D and trimming were established from the DNA sequence. The sample consists of approximately 140,000 clones, around 91% of them appearing once. These data come from a study of blood T cell repertoires in COVID-19. Study-level information: Italy, Spain and the United States were the sources of the convalescent and acute COVID-19 samples. Sources were T cells, B-cell-depleted T cells, or PBMCs; the material itself was cDNA or gDNA.

This CDR3 has 12 residues. Germline V gene data show CDR1 as GTSNPN and CDR2 as SVGIG (reference sequence). V was pared by 4 bases and J by 3 bases, with 1 base of the junction left unmatched. The V call is TRBV30, the J call TRBJ2-3, with 7 nucleotides matching TRBD2. This TCR was recovered from a man aged 18 to 35 with COVID-19, enrolled during active disease. The sequenced material came from peripheral blood. Here the CDR3 DNA reads TGTGCCTGGACTAGCGGTACAGATACGCAGTATTTT. It specifies CAWTSGTDTQYF.